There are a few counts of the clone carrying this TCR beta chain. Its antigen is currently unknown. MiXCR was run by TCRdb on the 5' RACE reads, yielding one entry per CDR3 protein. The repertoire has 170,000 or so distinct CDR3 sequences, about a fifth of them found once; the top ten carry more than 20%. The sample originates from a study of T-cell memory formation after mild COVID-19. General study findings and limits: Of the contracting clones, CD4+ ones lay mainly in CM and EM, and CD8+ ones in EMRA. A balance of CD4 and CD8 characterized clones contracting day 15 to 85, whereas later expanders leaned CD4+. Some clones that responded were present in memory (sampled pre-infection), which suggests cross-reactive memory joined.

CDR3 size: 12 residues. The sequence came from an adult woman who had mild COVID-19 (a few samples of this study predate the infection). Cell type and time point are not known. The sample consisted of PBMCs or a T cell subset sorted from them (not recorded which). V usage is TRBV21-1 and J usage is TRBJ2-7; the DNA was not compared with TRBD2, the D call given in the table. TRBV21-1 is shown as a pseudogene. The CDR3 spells CASSKGEYEQYF. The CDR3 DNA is TGTGCCAGCAGCAAAGGGGAGTACGAGCAGTACTTC.